This TCR beta chain appears in the sequencing data of a study of T cell responses to AZD1222 COVID-19 vaccine. Germline CDR1 is WNHNN and CDR2 is SYGVQD (reference sequence). With 2 bases removed from V and 8 bases from J, the gap between germline ends came to 12 bases. The CDR3 runs to 13 residues. Using immunoSEQ multiplex PCR, the repertoire was profiled, and TCRdb retains in-frame clones only, with some absent. The sample has about 170,000 clones, about 92% seen once. The genes are TRBV10-1 and TRBJ1-2; D unresolved. The sequenced sample was peripheral blood, obtained on day 0 of AZD1222 vaccination. The origin of this receptor is an adult in good health. CDR3 loop: CASSEGEGRGYTF. The CDR3 bases are TGCGCCAGCAGTGAGGGCGAGGGTCGGGGCTACACCTTC.